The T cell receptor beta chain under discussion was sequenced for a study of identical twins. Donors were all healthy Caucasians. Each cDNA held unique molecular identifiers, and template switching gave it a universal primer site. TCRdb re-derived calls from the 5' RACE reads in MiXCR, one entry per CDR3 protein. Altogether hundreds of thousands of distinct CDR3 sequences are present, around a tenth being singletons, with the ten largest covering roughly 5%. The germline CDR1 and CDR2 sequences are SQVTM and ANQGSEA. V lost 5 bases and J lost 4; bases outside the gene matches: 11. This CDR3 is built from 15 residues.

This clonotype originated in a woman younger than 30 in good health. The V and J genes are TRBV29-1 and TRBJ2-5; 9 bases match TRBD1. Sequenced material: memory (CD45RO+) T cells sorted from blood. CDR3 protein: CSVSTGGARGETQYF. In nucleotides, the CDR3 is TGCAGCGTTTCCACAGGGGGCGCTCGGGGAGAGACCCAGTACTTC.